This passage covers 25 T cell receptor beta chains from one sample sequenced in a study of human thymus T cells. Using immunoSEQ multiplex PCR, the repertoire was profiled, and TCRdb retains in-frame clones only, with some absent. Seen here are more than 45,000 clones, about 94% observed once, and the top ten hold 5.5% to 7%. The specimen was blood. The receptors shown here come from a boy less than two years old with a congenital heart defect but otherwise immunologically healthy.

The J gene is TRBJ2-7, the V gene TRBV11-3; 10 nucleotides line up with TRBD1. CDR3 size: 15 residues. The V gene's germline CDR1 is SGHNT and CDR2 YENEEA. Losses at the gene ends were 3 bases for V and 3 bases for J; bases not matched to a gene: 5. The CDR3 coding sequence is TGTGCCAGCAGCTTGTCCAGGACAGGGGGCTACGAGCAGTACTTC. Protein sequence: CASSLSRTGGYEQYF.

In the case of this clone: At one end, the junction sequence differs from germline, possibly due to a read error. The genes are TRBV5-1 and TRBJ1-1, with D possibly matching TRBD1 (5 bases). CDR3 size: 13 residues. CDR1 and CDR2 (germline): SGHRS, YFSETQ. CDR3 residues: CAGSLGPSGVAFF. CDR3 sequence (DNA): TGCGCCGGCAGCTTAGGGCCCTCGGGGGTAGCTTTCTTT.

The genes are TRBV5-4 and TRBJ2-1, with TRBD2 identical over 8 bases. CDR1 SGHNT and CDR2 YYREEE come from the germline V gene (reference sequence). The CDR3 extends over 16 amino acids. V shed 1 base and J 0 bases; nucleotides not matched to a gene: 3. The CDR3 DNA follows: TGTGCCAGCAGCTTGCCTGGACTAGCCTCCTACAATGAGCAGTTCTTC. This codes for CASSLPGLASYNEQFF.

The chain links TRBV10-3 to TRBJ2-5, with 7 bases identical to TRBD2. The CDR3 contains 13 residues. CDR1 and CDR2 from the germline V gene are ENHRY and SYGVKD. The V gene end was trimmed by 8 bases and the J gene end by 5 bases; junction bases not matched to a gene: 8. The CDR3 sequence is CAIGSGRFETQYF. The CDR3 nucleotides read TGTGCCATCGGTAGCGGGCGTTTTGAGACCCAGTACTTC.

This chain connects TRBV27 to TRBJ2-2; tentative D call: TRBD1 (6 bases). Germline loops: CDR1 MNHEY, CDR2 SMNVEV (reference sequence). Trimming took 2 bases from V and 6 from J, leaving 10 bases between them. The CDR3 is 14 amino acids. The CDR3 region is CASSLHRDAGELFF. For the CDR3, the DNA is TGTGCCAGCAGTTTACACAGGGACGCCGGGGAGCTGTTTTTT.

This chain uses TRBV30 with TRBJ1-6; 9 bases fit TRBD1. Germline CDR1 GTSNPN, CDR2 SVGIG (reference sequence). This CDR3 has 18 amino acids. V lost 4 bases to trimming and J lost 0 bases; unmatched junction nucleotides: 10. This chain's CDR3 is CAWNPGQGLSSYNSPLHF. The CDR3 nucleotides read TGTGCCTGGAACCCTGGACAGGGGCTCAGCTCCTATAATTCACCCCTCCACTTT.

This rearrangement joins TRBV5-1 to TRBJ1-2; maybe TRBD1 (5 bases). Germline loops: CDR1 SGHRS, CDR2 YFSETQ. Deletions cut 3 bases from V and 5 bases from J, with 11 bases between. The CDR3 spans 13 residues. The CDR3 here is CASSSDSPYGYTF. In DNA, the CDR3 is TGCGCCAGCAGCTCCGACAGCCCTTATGGCTACACCTTC.

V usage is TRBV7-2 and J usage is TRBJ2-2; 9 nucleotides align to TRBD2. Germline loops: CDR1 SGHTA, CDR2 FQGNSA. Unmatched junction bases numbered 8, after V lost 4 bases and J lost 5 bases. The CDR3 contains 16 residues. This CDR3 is CASSSGFSGGTGELFF. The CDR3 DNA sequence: TGTGCCAGCAGCTCCGGGTTTAGCGGGGGTACCGGGGAGCTGTTTTTT.

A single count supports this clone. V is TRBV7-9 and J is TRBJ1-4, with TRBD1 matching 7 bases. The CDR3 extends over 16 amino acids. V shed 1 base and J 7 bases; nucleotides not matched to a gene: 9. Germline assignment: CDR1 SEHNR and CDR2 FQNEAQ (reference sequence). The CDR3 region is CASSLVVRGRGEKLFF. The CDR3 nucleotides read TGTGCCAGCAGCTTAGTAGTGAGGGGGCGCGGTGAAAAACTGTTTTTT.

In DNA form, the CDR3 reads TGTGCCAGCAGCTTAGTTACAGCGGGGGGAGCCGGGGAGCTGTTTTTT. Amino acid sequence: CASSLVTAGGAGELFF. This rearrangement joins TRBV7-7 to TRBJ2-2; 9 bases align to TRBD2. The V segment lost 1 base and the J segment 6 bases; nucleotides outside the gene matches: 6. The V gene's germline CDR1 is SSHAT and CDR2 FNYEAQ (reference sequence). The CDR3 totals 16 residues. The full variable domain, rest sourced from reference TRBV7-7 and TRBJ2-2, is GAGVSQSPRYKVTKRGQDVTLRCDPISSHATLYWYQQALGQGPEFLTYFNYEAQPDKSGLPSDRFSAERPEGSISTLTIQRTEQRDSAMYRCASSLVTAGGAGELFFGEGSRLTVL.

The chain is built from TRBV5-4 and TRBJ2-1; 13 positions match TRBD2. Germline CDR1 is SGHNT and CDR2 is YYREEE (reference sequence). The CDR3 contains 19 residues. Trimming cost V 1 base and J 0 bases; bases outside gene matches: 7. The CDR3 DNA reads TGTGCCAGCAGCTTGACTAGCGGGGGGGCCTTCCGCTCCTACAATGAGCAGTTCTTC. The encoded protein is CASSLTSGGAFRSYNEQFF. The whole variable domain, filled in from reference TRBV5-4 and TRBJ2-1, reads ETGVTQSPTHLIKTRGQQVTLRCSSQSGHNTVSWYQQALGQGPQFIFQYYREEENGRGNFPPRFSGLQFPNYSSELNVNALELDDSALYLCASSLTSGGAFRSYNEQFFGPGTRLTVL.

The CDR3 loop is CASSLDRPSSYNEQFF. DNA for the CDR3: TGCGCCAGCAGCTTGGACAGACCTAGCTCCTACAATGAGCAGTTCTTC. V usage is TRBV5-1 and J usage is TRBJ2-1, with no clear D. Trimming removed 0 bases at V and 0 bases at J, with 10 bases between. This CDR3 region has 16 residues. The germline V gene has CDR1 SGHRS and CDR2 YFSETQ.

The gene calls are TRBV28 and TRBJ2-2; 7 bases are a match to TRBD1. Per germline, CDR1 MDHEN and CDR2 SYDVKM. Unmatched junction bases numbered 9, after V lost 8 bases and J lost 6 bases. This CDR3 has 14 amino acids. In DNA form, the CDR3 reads TGTGCCAGCTTTCGACAGGGAAGAGCCGGGGAGCTGTTTTTT. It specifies CASFRQGRAGELFF.

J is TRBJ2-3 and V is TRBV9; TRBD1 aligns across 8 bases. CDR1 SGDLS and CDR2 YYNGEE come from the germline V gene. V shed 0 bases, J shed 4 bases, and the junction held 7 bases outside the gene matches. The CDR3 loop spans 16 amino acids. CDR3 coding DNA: TGTGCCAGCAGCGTAGGCCGGGCAGGGGGCGCAGATACGCAGTATTTT. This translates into CASSVGRAGGADTQYF.

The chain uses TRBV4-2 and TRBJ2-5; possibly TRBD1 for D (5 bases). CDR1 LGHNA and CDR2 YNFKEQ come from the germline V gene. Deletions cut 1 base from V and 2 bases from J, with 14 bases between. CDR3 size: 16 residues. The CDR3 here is CASSQGASGFQETQYF. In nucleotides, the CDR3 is TGTGCCAGCAGCCAAGGAGCGTCAGGGTTTCAAGAGACCCAGTACTTC.

The CDR3 nucleotides read TGTGCCAGCAGCAGGCGATCTGTGAACACCGGGGAGCTGTTTTTT. This translates into CASSRRSVNTGELFF. V usage is TRBV5-5 and J usage is TRBJ2-2; D is unresolved. There are 15 residues in the CDR3. V lost 4 bases and J lost 1, with 11 bases in between. The germline V gene encodes CDR1 SGHKS and CDR2 YYEKEE (reference sequence).

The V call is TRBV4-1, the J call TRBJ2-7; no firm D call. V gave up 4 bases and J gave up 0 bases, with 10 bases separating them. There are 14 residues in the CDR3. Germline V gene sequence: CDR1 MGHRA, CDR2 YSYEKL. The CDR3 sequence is CASSPSRSSYEQYF. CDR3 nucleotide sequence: TGCGCCAGCAGCCCATCGAGGAGCTCCTACGAGCAGTACTTC.

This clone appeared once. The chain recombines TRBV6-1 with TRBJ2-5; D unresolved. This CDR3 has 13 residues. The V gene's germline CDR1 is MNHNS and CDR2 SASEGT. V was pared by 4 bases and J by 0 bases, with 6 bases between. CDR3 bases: TGTGCCAGCAGTGTGCGGTACCAAGAGACCCAGTACTTC. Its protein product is CASSVRYQETQYF.

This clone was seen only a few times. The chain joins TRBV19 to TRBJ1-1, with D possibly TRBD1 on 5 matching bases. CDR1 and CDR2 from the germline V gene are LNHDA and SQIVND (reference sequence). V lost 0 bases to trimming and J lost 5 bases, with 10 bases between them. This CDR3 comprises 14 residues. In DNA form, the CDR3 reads TGTGCCAGTAGTATAGATGGGGCAATTACTGAAGCTTTCTTT. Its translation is CASSIDGAITEAFF.

The CDR3 nucleotides are TGTGCCAGCAGCTTAGCTCGGGAAAATGAGCAGTTCTTC. Protein sequence: CASSLARENEQFF. The chain links TRBV7-6 to TRBJ2-1; tentatively, D is TRBD2 (5 bases). This CDR3 has 13 residues. Germline loops: CDR1 SGHVS, CDR2 FNYEAQ. V was trimmed by 0 bases and J by 7 bases, leaving 7 bases between them.

CDR3 amino acids: CASSASQETQYF. The CDR3 nucleotides are TGTGCCAGCAGCGCCTCCCAAGAGACCCAGTACTTC. J is TRBJ2-5 and V is TRBV11-2; D call uncertain. CDR1 is SGHAT, CDR2 FQNNGV, per germline. Trimming stripped 5 bases from V and 1 base from J, with 5 bases between. The CDR3 spans 12 residues.

CDR3 sequence reads: CASRVAGGFKQFGFF. The CDR3 DNA follows: TGTGCCAGCAGAGTTGCGGGGGGGTTCAAGCAATTCGGGTTCTTC. J is TRBJ2-1 and V is TRBV2; 9 bases are shared with TRBD2. The germline gives CDR1 SNHLY, CDR2 FYNNEI. Unmatched junction bases numbered 18, after V lost 6 bases and J lost 15 bases. This CDR3 has 15 amino acids.

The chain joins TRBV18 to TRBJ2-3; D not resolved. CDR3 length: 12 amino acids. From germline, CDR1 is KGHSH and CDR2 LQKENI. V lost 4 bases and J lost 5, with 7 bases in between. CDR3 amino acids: CASSLRGDTQYF. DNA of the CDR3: TGTGCCAGCTCACTTCGCGGAGATACGCAGTATTTT.

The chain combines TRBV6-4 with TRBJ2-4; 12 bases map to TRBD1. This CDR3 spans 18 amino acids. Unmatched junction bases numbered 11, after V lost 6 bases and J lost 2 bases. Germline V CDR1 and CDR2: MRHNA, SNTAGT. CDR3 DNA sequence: TGTGCCAGCAGCGACCCCGGGGGACAGGGGGCCTCCAAAAACATTCAGTACTTC. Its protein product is CASSDPGGQGASKNIQYF.

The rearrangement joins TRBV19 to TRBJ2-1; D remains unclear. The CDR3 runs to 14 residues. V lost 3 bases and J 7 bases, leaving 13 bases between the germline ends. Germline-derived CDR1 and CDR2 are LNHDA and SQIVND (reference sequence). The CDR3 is CASSMPRRPNEQFF. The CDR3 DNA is TGTGCCAGTAGTATGCCCCGACGGCCTAATGAGCAGTTCTTC. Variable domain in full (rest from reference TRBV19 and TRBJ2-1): DGGITQSPKYLFRKEGQNVTLSCEQNLNHDAMYWYRQDPGQGLRLIYYSQIVNDFQKGDIAEGYSVSREKKESFPLTVTSAQKNPTAFYLCASSMPRRPNEQFFGPGTRLTVL.